Below, 17 T cell receptor beta chains from the same sample are listed, as sequenced in a study of blood T cell repertoires in COVID-19. Method: immunoSEQ multiplex PCR; TCRdb's copy keeps in-frame clones and lacks some. The sample includes 35,000 to 45,000 clones, around nine tenths of them seen just once. The sequencing sample was made of peripheral blood. These receptors originate from a human donor in a cohort sampled during active COVID-19.

J is TRBJ1-5 and V is TRBV19; 7 bases fit TRBD1. From germline, CDR1 is LNHDA and CDR2 SQIVND (reference sequence). V dropped 9 bases and J dropped 5; count of bases not matched to a gene: 19. There are 17 residues in the CDR3. CDR3 bases: TGTGCCAGCTCACCCGTGGGCCGAGACAGGGTGGATCAGCCCCAGCATTTT. This sequence encodes CASSPVGRDRVDQPQHF.

The V and J genes are TRBV2 and TRBJ2-7, with a tentative D call TRBD1 (6 bases). V was clipped by 6 bases and J by 5 bases, with 17 bases between them. From germline, CDR1 is SNHLY and CDR2 FYNNEI. This CDR3 has 14 residues. CDR3 nucleotides: TGTGCCAGCAGCCGCACAGGGTTCCCAAACGAGCAGTACTTC. Its translation: CASSRTGFPNEQYF.

The rearrangement joins TRBV7-8 to TRBJ2-1; 9 bases align to TRBD1. Germline loops: CDR1 SGHVS, CDR2 FQNEAQ. With V trimmed by 5 bases and J by 6 bases, 2 bases remained unmatched. This CDR3 is built from 13 residues. CDR3 sequence: CASSRDRVNEQFF. The CDR3 bases are TGTGCCAGCAGCCGGGACAGGGTCAATGAGCAGTTCTTC.

This clone was observed once. The CDR3 loop is CASSRDRAIYEQYF. CDR3 bases: TGTGCCAGCAGCCGGGACAGGGCCATCTACGAGCAGTACTTC. The chain is built from TRBV7-2 and TRBJ2-7; 9 bases are shared with TRBD1. V shed 5 bases, J shed 3 bases, and the junction held 5 bases outside the gene matches. The CDR3 sequence is 14 residues long. Germline assignment: CDR1 SGHTA and CDR2 FQGNSA.

The chain uses TRBV24-1 and TRBJ1-2; D is unclear. Germline loops: CDR1 KGHDR, CDR2 SFDVKD. This CDR3 spans 18 amino acids. Trimming stripped 0 bases from V and 3 bases from J, with 19 bases between. Here the CDR3 reads CATSDLQESGRIHYGYTF. In nucleotides, the CDR3 is TGTGCCACCAGTGATTTGCAAGAATCCGGTCGCATACACTATGGCTACACCTTC.

The rearrangement links TRBV7-6 to TRBJ2-7; TRBD1 matches at 9 bases. J gave up 4 bases and V 5 bases, and 9 bases lay outside the gene matches. Per germline, CDR1 SGHVS and CDR2 FNYEAQ. The CDR3 contains 15 residues. The CDR3 spells CASSELGTGPYEQYF. CDR3 sequence (DNA): TGTGCCAGCAGCGAGCTCGGGACAGGGCCATACGAGCAGTACTTC.

This rearrangement joins TRBV2 to TRBJ1-4; 9 bases fit TRBD1. From germline, CDR1 is SNHLY and CDR2 FYNNEI. The CDR3 spans 14 residues. Losses at the gene ends were 6 bases for V and 7 bases for J; bases not matched to a gene: 6. CDR3 DNA: TGTGCCAGCAGCGGGGACAGGGTAATTGAAAAACTGTTTTTT. As protein: CASSGDRVIEKLFF.

This chain connects TRBV18 to TRBJ2-4, with TRBD1 matching 7 bases. In germline, CDR1 is KGHSH, CDR2 LQKENI. This CDR3 region has 15 residues. J gave up 0 bases and V 3 bases, and 2 bases lay outside the gene matches. CDR3 region: CASSPTGIAKNIQYF. The DNA of the CDR3 is TGTGCCAGCTCACCGACAGGGATAGCCAAAAACATTCAGTACTTC.

The rearrangement uses TRBV28 and TRBJ2-7, with D hard to call. V lost 6 bases to trimming and J lost 0 bases, with 6 bases between them. Germline CDR1 and CDR2: MDHEN and SYDVKM. CDR3 length equals 12 residues. This chain's CDR3 is CASSPSSYEQYF. The CDR3, as DNA: TGTGCCAGCAGCCCGAGCTCCTACGAGCAGTACTTC.

The chain carries TRBV6-5 and TRBJ1-5; 7 bases line up with TRBD1. The CDR3 totals 14 residues. With V trimmed by 8 bases and J by 5 bases, 9 bases remained unmatched. Germline V gene lookup returns CDR1 MNHEY and CDR2 SVGAGI. CDR3 sequence reads: CASGKDRAYQPQHF. As DNA, the CDR3 is TGTGCCAGCGGCAAAGACAGGGCCTATCAGCCCCAGCATTTT.

The chain carries TRBV6-5 and TRBJ2-2; the D gene is possibly TRBD2 (5 bases). Trimming took 10 bases from V and 6 from J, leaving 18 bases between them. Looked up from germline, CDR1 is MNHEY and CDR2 is SVGAGI. There are 14 residues in the CDR3. The CDR3 reads CATLRERRAGELFF. The CDR3 region has the DNA TGTGCCACCCTGAGGGAGAGGCGGGCCGGGGAGCTGTTTTTT.

The rearrangement joins TRBV9 to TRBJ1-1, with 7 bases matching TRBD1. This CDR3 spans 16 amino acids. V trimming: 3 bases; J trimming: 6 bases; junction bases outside the gene matches: 14. CDR1 and CDR2 from the germline V gene are SGDLS and YYNGEE. CDR3: CASSAILSKGAAEAFF. DNA for the CDR3: TGTGCCAGCAGCGCTATCCTATCCAAGGGGGCGGCTGAAGCTTTCTTT.

This chain uses TRBV6-1 with TRBJ2-1, with D perhaps matching TRBD1 (5 bases). Germline CDR1 is MNHNS and CDR2 is SASEGT. The CDR3 consists of 11 residues. The V end lost 2 bases, the J end lost 10 bases, and 6 bases lay between the germline ends. CDR3 region: CASSEQGEQFF. Here the CDR3 DNA reads TGTGCCAGCAGTGAACAGGGAGAGCAGTTCTTC.

This clone was picked up one time. J is TRBJ2-7 and V is TRBV27, with D perhaps matching TRBD2 (6 bases). Trimming removed 6 bases at V and 6 bases at J, with 15 bases between. Per germline, CDR1 MNHEY and CDR2 SMNVEV (reference sequence). The CDR3 spans 13 residues. This CDR3 reads CASSRDLASEQYF. The DNA of the CDR3 is TGTGCCAGCAGCCGGGACTTAGCCAGCGAGCAGTACTTC.

Only one count was recorded for this clone. The chain recombines TRBV18 with TRBJ1-1; the D is unclear. Trimming shortened V by 3 bases and J by 0 bases, and 11 bases separated the two germline ends. The length of the CDR3 is 15 residues. Looked up from germline, CDR1 is KGHSH and CDR2 is LQKENI. CDR3 in amino acids: CASSPPSGLNTEAFF. The CDR3 bases are TGTGCCAGCTCACCCCCGTCGGGGTTGAACACTGAAGCTTTCTTT.

The J gene is TRBJ1-2, the V gene TRBV6-5; D unresolved. This CDR3 comprises 11 residues. The V gene's germline CDR1 is MNHEY and CDR2 SVGAGI. Trimming stripped 7 bases from V and 9 bases from J, with 12 bases between. In DNA, the CDR3 is TGTGCCAGCAACCGGGGAGGGAGCTACACCTTC. Translated: CASNRGGSYTF.

This chain connects TRBV3-1 (or the pseudogene TRBV3-2) to TRBJ2-1; 11 nucleotides align to TRBD2. V shed 4 bases, J shed 7 bases, and the junction held 9 bases outside the gene matches. The CDR3 spans 16 residues. Germline CDR1 LGHDT, CDR2 YNNKEL (reference sequence). CDR3 sequence reads: CASSRILAGDKNEQFF. CDR3 nucleotides: TGTGCCAGCAGCCGAATACTAGCGGGAGACAAAAATGAGCAGTTCTTC.